Below, 14 T cell receptor beta chains from the same sample are listed, as sequenced in a study of somatic mutations in cytotoxic T cells in rheumatoid arthritis. Method: immunoSEQ multiplex PCR; TCRdb's copy keeps in-frame clones and lacks some. Of about 18,000 clones in the sample, over 70% were seen once. Sequencing used CD8+ T cells sorted from blood. These receptors were obtained from a woman aged 45 to 65 in good health.

This clone was seen just once. The rearrangement joins TRBV13 to TRBJ1-1, with TRBD1 matching over 8 bases. CDR1 is PRHDT, CDR2 FYEKMQ, per germline (reference sequence). This CDR3 comprises 13 residues. Trimming removed 6 bases from V and 1 base from J; junction bases left unmatched: 1. CDR3 loop: CASSDRGNTEAFF. The CDR3 DNA reads TGTGCCAGCAGTGACAGGGGGAACACTGAAGCTTTCTTT.

This chain links TRBV5-6 with TRBJ1-1, with D maybe TRBD1 (6 bases). CDR3 length: 12 residues. CDR1 is SGHDT, CDR2 YYEEEE, per germline. V was cut by 3 bases and J by 3 bases, with 6 bases left in between. CDR3 region: CASSWTDTEAFF. The CDR3 coding sequence is TGTGCCAGCAGCTGGACAGACACTGAAGCTTTCTTT.

J is TRBJ2-5 and V is TRBV2; TRBD1 or TRBD2 may be the D gene (5 bases each). V shed 8 bases and J shed 5 bases, with 12 bases lying between them. Looked up from germline, CDR1 is SNHLY and CDR2 is FYNNEI. This CDR3 is built from 12 residues. Here the CDR3 reads CASWVWGETQYF. The CDR3, as DNA: TGTGCCAGCTGGGTTTGGGGGGAGACCCAGTACTTC. The variable domain in full, with the rest retrieved from reference TRBV2 and TRBJ2-5, is EPEVTQTPSHQVTQMGQEVILRCVPISNHLYFYWYRQILGQKVEFLVSFYNNEISEKSEIFDDQFSVERPDGSNFTLKIRSTKLEDSAMYFCASWVWGETQYFGPGTRLLVL.

The J gene is TRBJ1-1, the V gene TRBV9; TRBD1 is a possible D gene (6 bases). Between the trimmed V and J ends, which lost 4 bases and 4 bases, there was a span of 11 bases. The length of the CDR3 is 13 residues. Germline CDR1 SGDLS, CDR2 YYNGEE. The CDR3: CASSTEGGTEAFF. The CDR3 DNA reads TGTGCCAGCAGCACAGAGGGGGGCACTGAAGCTTTCTTT.

V gene TRBV13 combines with J gene TRBJ2-2, with a possible D match to TRBD2 (6 bases). CDR1 PRHDT and CDR2 FYEKMQ come from the germline V gene (reference sequence). V was trimmed by 1 base and J by 5 bases, leaving 11 bases between them. This CDR3 contains 15 residues. The CDR3 DNA sequence: TGTGCCAGCAGCTTAGTCGGTGGGAGGACCGGGGAGCTGTTTTTT. Residues: CASSLVGGRTGELFF.

The rearrangement joins TRBV5-4 to TRBJ2-2, with 9 bases aligning to TRBD2. The V gene's germline CDR1 is SGHNT and CDR2 YYREEE (reference sequence). V lost 0 bases and J lost 5; bases outside the gene matches: 5. This CDR3 spans 16 amino acids. As DNA, the CDR3 is TGTGCCAGCAGCTTGGCCTCGGGACTAGCTACCGGGGAGCTGTTTTTT. Protein: CASSLASGLATGELFF.

The rearrangement joins TRBV30 to TRBJ2-7, with TRBD2 matching over 10 bases. The CDR3 length is 13 residues. Germline V gene lookup returns CDR1 GTSNPN and CDR2 SVGIG (reference sequence). V shed 2 bases, J shed 4 bases, and the junction held 2 bases outside the gene matches. The CDR3 DNA reads as TGTGCCTGGAGTAGCGGGAGGGGGTACGAGCAGTACTTC. Protein product: CAWSSGRGYEQYF.

The V call is TRBV27, the J call TRBJ2-3; D gene unclear. Germline loops: CDR1 MNHEY, CDR2 SMNVEV (reference sequence). With 1 base removed from V and 0 bases from J, the gap between germline ends came to 8 bases. CDR3 length equals 15 residues. The CDR3 reads CASSLLVGSTDTQYF. CDR3 DNA sequence: TGTGCCAGCAGTTTATTAGTCGGGAGCACAGATACGCAGTATTTT.

The chain has TRBV9 and TRBJ1-1; the match to TRBD1 covers 9 bases. Germline CDR1 reads SGDLS; CDR2 reads YYNGEE. V shed 4 bases, J shed 0 bases, and the junction held 10 bases outside the gene matches. The CDR3 loop spans 17 amino acids. In DNA form, the CDR3 reads TGTGCCAGCAGCTCAAACGACAGGGGGAGGCTGAACACTGAAGCTTTCTTT. Translating gives CASSSNDRGRLNTEAFF.

The rearrangement joins TRBV6-1 to TRBJ1-5; perhaps TRBD1 as D (5 bases). Germline V lookup: CDR1 MNHNS, CDR2 SASEGT. The CDR3 loop spans 14 amino acids. V lost 7 bases and J 5 bases, leaving 15 bases between the germline ends. DNA for the CDR3: TGTGCCAGCACCCGGGACGAGGGGTATCAGCCCCAGCATTTT. Amino acid sequence: CASTRDEGYQPQHF.

V and J are TRBV27 and TRBJ2-7, with a weak D call TRBD2 (5 bases). Germline CDR1 reads MNHEY; CDR2 reads SMNVEV (reference sequence). V lost 3 bases and J lost 4, with 19 bases in between. CDR3 length equals 16 residues. In nucleotides, the CDR3 is TGTGCCAGCAGTTTCCTAGCACAGACGGCCCTATACGAGCAGTACTTC. It specifies CASSFLAQTALYEQYF.

This chain connects TRBV9 to TRBJ1-5; no clear D gene. Between the trimmed V and J ends, which lost 1 base and 7 bases, there was a span of 9 bases. In germline, CDR1 is SGDLS, CDR2 YYNGEE. This CDR3 is built from 13 residues. CDR3 protein: CASSVQGGQPQHF. The DNA for the CDR3 is TGTGCCAGCAGCGTACAAGGTGGCCAGCCCCAGCATTTT.

This clone was found a few times. The chain employs TRBV2 and TRBJ1-4, with 8 nucleotides matching TRBD1. The CDR3 contains 14 residues. V lost 6 bases, J lost 7 bases, and 7 bases stayed unmatched. From germline, CDR1 is SNHLY and CDR2 FYNNEI. The CDR3 protein is CASRTGGGIEKLFF. DNA for the CDR3: TGTGCCAGCAGAACAGGGGGAGGGATTGAAAAACTGTTTTTT.

The V gene is TRBV5-6, the J gene TRBJ1-3; TRBD1 might be the D (5 bases). The CDR3 is 14 residues long. Trimming cost V 4 bases and J 0 bases, with 8 bases left between them. The V gene's germline CDR1 is SGHDT and CDR2 YYEEEE. CDR3 DNA: TGTGCCAGCAGCCGGGACCTCTCTGGAAACACCATATATTTT. Translating it yields CASSRDLSGNTIYF.